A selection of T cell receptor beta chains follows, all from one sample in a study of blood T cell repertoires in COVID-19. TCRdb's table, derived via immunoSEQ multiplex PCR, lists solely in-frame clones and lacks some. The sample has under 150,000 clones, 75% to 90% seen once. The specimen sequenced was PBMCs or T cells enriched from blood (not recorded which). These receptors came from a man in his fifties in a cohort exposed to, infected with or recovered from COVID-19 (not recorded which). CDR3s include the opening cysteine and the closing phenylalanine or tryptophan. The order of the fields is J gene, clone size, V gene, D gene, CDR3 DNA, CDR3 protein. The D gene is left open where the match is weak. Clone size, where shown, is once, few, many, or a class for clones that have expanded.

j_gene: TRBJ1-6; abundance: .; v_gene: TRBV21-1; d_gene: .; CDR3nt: TGTGCCAGCGGACGCTTCACACAGGGGGGTAATTCACCCCTCCACTTT; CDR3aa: CASGRFTQGGNSPLHF
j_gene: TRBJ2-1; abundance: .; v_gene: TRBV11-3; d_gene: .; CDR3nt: TGTGCCAGCAGCTTAGTGCTCGGTGAGCAGTTCTTC; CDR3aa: CASSLVLGEQFF
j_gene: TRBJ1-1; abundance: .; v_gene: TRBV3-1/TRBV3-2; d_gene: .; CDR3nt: TGTGCCAGCAGCCAAGAGAACAGGGCCTTGAACACTGAAGCTTTCTTT; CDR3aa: CASSQENRALNTEAFF
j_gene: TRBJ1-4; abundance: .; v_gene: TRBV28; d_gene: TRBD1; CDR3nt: TGTGCCAGCAGTTTTGTTACGACAGGGGTTAAGGAAAAACTGTTTTTT; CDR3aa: CASSFVTTGVKEKLFF
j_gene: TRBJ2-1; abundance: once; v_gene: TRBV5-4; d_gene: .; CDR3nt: TGTGCCAGCACTCGGCTTAGCGTCAATGAGCAGTTCTTC; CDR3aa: CASTRLSVNEQFF
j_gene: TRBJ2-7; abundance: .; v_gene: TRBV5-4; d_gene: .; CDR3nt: TGTGCCAGCAGCGGGGGACTTAACTACGAGCAGTACTTC; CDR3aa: CASSGGLNYEQYF
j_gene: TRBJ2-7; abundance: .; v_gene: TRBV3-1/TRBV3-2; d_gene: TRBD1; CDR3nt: TGTGCCAGCAGCCAAATCGGGGGGACAGGGCCCATCGAGCAGTACTTC; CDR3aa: CASSQIGGTGPIEQYF
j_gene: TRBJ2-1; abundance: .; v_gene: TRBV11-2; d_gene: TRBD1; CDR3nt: TGTGCCAGCAGCTTAGGGGGGACAGGGGGCTCCTACAATGAGCAGTTCTTC; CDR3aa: CASSLGGTGGSYNEQFF
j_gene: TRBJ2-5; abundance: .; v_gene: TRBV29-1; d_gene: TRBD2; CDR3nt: TGCAGCGTTATCCCCAGGTTGGGGCTAGCGGGAGAAGAGACCCAGTACTTC; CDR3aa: CSVIPRLGLAGEETQYF
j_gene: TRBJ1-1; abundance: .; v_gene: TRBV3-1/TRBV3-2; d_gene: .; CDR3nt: TGTGCCAGCAGCCAAGACGGGGGGTCGGGGAACACTGAAGCTTTCTTT; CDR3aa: CASSQDGGSGNTEAFF
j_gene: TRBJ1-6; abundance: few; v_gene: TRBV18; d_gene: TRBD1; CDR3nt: TGTGCCAGCTCACCGACCGGGACAGGGGTGGCCTCCCTCCACTTT; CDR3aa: CASSPTGTGVASLHF
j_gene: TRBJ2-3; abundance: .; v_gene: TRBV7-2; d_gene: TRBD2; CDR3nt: TGTGCCAGCAGCTCGAGCGGGGCAAGCACAGATACGCAGTATTTT; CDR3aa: CASSSSGASTDTQYF
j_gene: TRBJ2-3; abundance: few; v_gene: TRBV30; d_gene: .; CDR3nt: TGTGCCTGGAGTCCCTGGACTGGCACAGATACGCAGTATTTT; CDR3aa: CAWSPWTGTDTQYF
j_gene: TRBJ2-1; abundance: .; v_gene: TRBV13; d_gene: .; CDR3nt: TGTGCCAGCAGCCCTCCGATCGCAGGTGAGCAGTTCTTC; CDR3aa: CASSPPIAGEQFF
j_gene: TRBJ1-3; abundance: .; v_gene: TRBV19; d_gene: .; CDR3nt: TGTGCCAGTAGTATGGAGGTTCGCTCTGGAAACACCATATATTTT; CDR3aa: CASSMEVRSGNTIYF
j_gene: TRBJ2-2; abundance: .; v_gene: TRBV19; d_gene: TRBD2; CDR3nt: TGTGCCAGTAGCGCTAGCGGGGCCGCGTCCGGGGAGCTGTTTTTT; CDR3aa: CASSASGAASGELFF
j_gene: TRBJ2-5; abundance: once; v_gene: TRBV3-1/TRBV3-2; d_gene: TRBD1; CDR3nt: TGTGCCAGCAGCCAGGGGGCCATCCTTGGGACAGAGAAAGAGACCCAGTACTTC; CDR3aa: CASSQGAILGTEKETQYF
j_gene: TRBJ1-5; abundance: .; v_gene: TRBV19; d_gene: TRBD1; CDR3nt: TGTGCCAGCGAATCCCACAGGGGGAGTCAGCCCCAGCATTTT; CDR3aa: CASESHRGSQPQHF
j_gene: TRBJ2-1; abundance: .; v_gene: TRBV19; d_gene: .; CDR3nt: TGTGCCAGTAGTGCGGGGTTCAATGAGCAGTTCTTC; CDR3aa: CASSAGFNEQFF
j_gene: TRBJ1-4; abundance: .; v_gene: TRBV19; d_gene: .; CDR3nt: TGTGCCAGTGGATCCCCTAGCAAGACAGGCCCCCGAGAAAAACTGTTTTTT; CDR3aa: CASGSPSKTGPREKLFF
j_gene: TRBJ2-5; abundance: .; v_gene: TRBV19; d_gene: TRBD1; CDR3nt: TGTGCCAGTAGTATCACAGGGGCGGATGAGACCCAGTACTTC; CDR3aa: CASSITGADETQYF
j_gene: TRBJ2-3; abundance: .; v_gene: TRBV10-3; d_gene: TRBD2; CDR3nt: TGTGCCATCAGTGAGACCCCCGCGGGGGGCACAGATACGCAGTATTTT; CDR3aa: CAISETPAGGTDTQYF
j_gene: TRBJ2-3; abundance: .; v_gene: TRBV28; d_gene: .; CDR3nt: TGTGCCAGCAGTCCCCGAGGAGATACGCAGTATTTT; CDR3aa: CASSPRGDTQYF
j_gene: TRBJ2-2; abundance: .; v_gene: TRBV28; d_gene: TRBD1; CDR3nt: TGTGCCAGCAACGCACAGGGGGTCACCGGGGAGCTGTTTTTT; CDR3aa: CASNAQGVTGELFF
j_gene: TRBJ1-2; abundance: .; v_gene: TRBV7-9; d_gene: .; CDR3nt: TGTGCCAGCAGCCTGGCTGGGTTGGAGGGCTACACCTTC; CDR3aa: CASSLAGLEGYTF
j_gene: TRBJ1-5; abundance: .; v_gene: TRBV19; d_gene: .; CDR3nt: TGTGCCAGTAGTGGGGGGGCGGCGGGGCCTTATAGCAATCAGCCCCAGCATTTT; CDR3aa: CASSGGAAGPYSNQPQHF
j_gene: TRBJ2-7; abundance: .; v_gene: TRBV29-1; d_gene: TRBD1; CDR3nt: TGCAGCGCGGGACAGTACTACGAGCAGTACTTC; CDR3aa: CSAGQYYEQYF
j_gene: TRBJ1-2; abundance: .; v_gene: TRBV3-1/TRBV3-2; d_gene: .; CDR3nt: TGTGCCAGCAGCCAAGATCTGGGACTCTCCTATGGCTACACCTTC; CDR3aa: CASSQDLGLSYGYTF
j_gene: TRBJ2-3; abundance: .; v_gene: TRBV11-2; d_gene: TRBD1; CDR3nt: TGTGCCAGCAGCTTAGGGCTCAGGACAGGGGTGGATACGCAGTATTTT; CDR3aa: CASSLGLRTGVDTQYF
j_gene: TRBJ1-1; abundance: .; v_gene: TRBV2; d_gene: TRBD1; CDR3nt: TGTGCCAGCAGAGGACAGGGGGCCACTGAAGCTTTCTTT; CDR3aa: CASRGQGATEAFF
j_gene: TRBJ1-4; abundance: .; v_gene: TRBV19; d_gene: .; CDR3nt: TGTGCCAGTCGGAAACGACAGGTCGGGGAAAAACTGTTTTTT; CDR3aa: CASRKRQVGEKLFF
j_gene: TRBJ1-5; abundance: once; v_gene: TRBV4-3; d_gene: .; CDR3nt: TGCGCCAGCAGCCAAGAGGCAGGGAATAGCAATCAGCCCCAGCATTTT; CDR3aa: CASSQEAGNSNQPQHF
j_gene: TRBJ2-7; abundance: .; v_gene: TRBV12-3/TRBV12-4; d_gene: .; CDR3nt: TGTGCCAGCAGTGATCGTACCCGGTACGAGCAGTACTTC; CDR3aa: CASSDRTRYEQYF
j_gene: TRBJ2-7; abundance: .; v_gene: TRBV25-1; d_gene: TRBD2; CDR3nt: TGTGCCAGCAGTGACGGGGGGTACTACGAGCAGTACTTC; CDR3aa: CASSDGGYYEQYF
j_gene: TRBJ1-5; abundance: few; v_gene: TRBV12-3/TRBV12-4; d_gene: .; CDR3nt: TGTGCCAGCAGACAGAGTAGCAATCAGCCCCAGCATTTT; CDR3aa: CASRQSSNQPQHF
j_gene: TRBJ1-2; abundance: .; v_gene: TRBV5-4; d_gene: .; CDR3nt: TGTGCCAGCAGCTTGGGTTCGGCCAAGGAGGTGGGCTATGGCTACACCTTC; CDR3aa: CASSLGSAKEVGYGYTF
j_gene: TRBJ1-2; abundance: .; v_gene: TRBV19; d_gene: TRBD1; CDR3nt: TGTGCCAGTAGTCCCGAGATGGACAGGGGCTATGGCTACACCTTC; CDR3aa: CASSPEMDRGYGYTF
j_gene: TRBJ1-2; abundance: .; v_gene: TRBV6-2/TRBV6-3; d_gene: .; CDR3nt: TGTGCCAGCAGTTACTCAGGGGCTAACTATGGCTACACCTTC; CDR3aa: CASSYSGANYGYTF
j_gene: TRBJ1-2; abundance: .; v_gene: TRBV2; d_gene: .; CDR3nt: TGTGCCAGCAGTGGGGAGTACTCGGGCTATGGCTACACCTTC; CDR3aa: CASSGEYSGYGYTF
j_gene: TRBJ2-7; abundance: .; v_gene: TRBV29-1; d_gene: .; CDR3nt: TGCAGCGTTGAAAGCGACTCCTACGAGCAGTACTTC; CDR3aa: CSVESDSYEQYF
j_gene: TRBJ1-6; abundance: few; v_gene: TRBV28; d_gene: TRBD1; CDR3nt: TGTGCCAGCAGTTTAACCCCAGGGGGTTTTAATTCACCCCTCCACTTT; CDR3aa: CASSLTPGGFNSPLHF
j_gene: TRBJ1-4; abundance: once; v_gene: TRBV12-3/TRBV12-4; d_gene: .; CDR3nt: TGTGCCAGCAGTTTCGTGGGACTCGAACTGTTTTTT; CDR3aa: CASSFVGLELFF
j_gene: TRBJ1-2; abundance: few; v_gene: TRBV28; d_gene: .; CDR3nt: TGTGCCAGCAACTCTGGGTTAAGCGGGAGTGACTATGGCTACACCTTC; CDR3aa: CASNSGLSGSDYGYTF
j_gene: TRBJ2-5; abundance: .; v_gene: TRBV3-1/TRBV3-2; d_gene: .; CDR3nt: TGTGCCAGCAGCCAAGGTATAGCGGTAGACCAAGAGACCCAGTACTTC; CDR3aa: CASSQGIAVDQETQYF
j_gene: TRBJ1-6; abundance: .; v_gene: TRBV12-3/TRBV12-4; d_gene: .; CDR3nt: TGTGCTTCGGGAGTCGTGCCTGCTTCACCCCTCCACTTT; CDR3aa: CASGVVPASPLHF
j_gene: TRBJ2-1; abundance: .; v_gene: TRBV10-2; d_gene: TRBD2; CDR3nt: TGCGCCAGCAAGGGGCTAGCGGGAATGAATGAGCAGTTCTTC; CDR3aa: CASKGLAGMNEQFF
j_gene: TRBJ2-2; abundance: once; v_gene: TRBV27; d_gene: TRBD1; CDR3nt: TGTGCCAGTAAATTCGGGACAGGGGGTTATGGCGGGGAGCTGTTTTTT; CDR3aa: CASKFGTGGYGGELFF
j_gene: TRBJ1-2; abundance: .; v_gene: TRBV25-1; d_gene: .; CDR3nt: TGTGCCAGCAGGGGGGGGACAAGGGATAACTATGGCTACACCTTC; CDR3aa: CASRGGTRDNYGYTF
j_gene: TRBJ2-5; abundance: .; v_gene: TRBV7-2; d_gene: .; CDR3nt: TGTGCCAGCAATGGGGGGGGGCTCCAAGAGACCCAGTACTTC; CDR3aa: CASNGGGLQETQYF
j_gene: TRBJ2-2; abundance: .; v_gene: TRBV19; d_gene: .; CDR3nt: TGTGCCAGTAGTACGAGCGGTGCGAACACCGGGGAGCTGTTTTTT; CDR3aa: CASSTSGANTGELFF
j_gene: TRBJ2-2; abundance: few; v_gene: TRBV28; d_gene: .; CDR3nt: TGTGCCAGCAGTTCTGGGCAGAAGTCGAACACCGGGGAGCTGTTTTTT; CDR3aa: CASSSGQKSNTGELFF
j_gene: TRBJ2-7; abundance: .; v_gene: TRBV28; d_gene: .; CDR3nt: TGTGCCAGCAGTTTGAGCCTACGCTACGAGCAGTACTTC; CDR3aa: CASSLSLRYEQYF
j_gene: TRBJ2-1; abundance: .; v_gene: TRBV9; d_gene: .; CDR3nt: TGTGCCACTCAGACACGTTCCTACAATGAGCAGTTCTTC; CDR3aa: CATQTRSYNEQFF